In its sample, the clone carrying this T cell receptor beta chain was seen a few times. As yet, its antigen is unknown. Produced via immunoSEQ multiplex PCR; TCRdb's table is partial and in-frame only. The sample has about 85,000 clones; almost 90% are singletons. V shed 5 bases and J shed 5 bases, with 16 bases lying between them. The CDR3 is 13 amino acids. The germline V gene has CDR1 SQVTM and CDR2 ANQGSEA. These data come from a study of T cell responses to AZD1222 COVID-19 vaccine. General study points: In a largely white British group with more females than males, clonal diversity was possibly underestimated. The study found Spike-specific TCR breadth and depth rose after two AZD1222 doses. The study reported that nearly half of spike-specific TCRs target unmutated variant regions.

V usage is TRBV29-1 and J usage is TRBJ2-7; D is possibly TRBD1 or TRBD2 (5 bases each). This sample comprised peripheral blood, obtained on day 0 of MenACWY control vaccination. The receptor was isolated from an adult in good health. The CDR3 region is CSVSSGTIDEQYF. In DNA, the CDR3 is TGCAGCGTTTCATCCGGGACGATCGACGAGCAGTACTTC.